Each of the 9 T cell receptor beta chains below was sequenced from the same sample in a study of CD8 T cells in ankylosing spondylitis. TCRdb used MiXCR to reprocess the 5' RACE reads, holding one entry per CDR3 protein. The sample comprises around 250,000 distinct CDR3 sequences, roughly 32% of which are singletons, and around 4.5% rests with the top ten. Sequenced: blood, either unsorted or a sorted T cell fraction (not recorded which). Receptors originate from a male donor with ankylosing spondylitis or in good health (not recorded which).

The rearrangement uses TRBV30 and TRBJ2-7; D not certain. Germline-derived CDR1 and CDR2 are GTSNPN and SVGIG (reference sequence). The CDR3 loop spans 12 amino acids. The ends were cut back, 2 bases at V and 2 bases at J, with 7 bases in the middle. CDR3 in DNA: TGTGCCTGGAGTCCACGTACCTACGAGCAGTACTTC. This translates into CAWSPRTYEQYF.

This clonotype was counted at least ten times. The V and J genes are TRBV10-3 and TRBJ2-3; D could derive from TRBD1 or TRBD2 (6 bases each). The CDR3 is 14 amino acids. V was pared by 4 bases and J by 0 bases, with 8 bases between. In germline, CDR1 is ENHRY, CDR2 SYGVKD. Here the CDR3 DNA reads TGTGCCATCAGTGGGGGGGCGAGCACAGATACGCAGTATTTT. Amino acids: CAISGGASTDTQYF.

The chain is built from TRBV20-1 and TRBJ1-6; D possibly corresponds to TRBD1 (6 bases). This CDR3 comprises 15 residues. With 3 bases removed from V and 6 bases from J, the gap between germline ends came to 15 bases. From germline, CDR1 is DFQATT and CDR2 SNEGSKA (reference sequence). The CDR3 loop reads CSARVTGPLNSPLHF. The CDR3, as DNA: TGCAGTGCTAGGGTTACAGGGCCACTTAATTCACCCCTCCACTTT.

This clonotype was seen a handful of times. The rearrangement links TRBV12-3 or TRBV12-4 to TRBJ2-7; D remains unclear. The CDR3 has 11 amino acids. V was trimmed by 6 bases and J by 7 bases, leaving 10 bases between them. CDR3 sequence: CASRNVEEQYF. CDR3 bases: TGTGCCAGCAGGAATGTCGAGGAGCAGTACTTC.

This clonotype was counted a few times. J is TRBJ2-7 and V is TRBV12-3 or TRBV12-4; 7 nucleotides agree with TRBD1. The V and J ends lost 3 bases and 2 bases, in that order; junction bases with no gene match: 7. This CDR3 is built from 15 residues. The CDR3, as DNA: TGTGCCAGCAGTTTCGCAGGACAGGCCGCCTACGAGCAGTACTTC. This sequence encodes CASSFAGQAAYEQYF.

The chain couples TRBV6-1 to TRBJ2-1; 9 bases fit TRBD1. There are 15 residues in the CDR3. V was pared by 4 bases and J by 7 bases, with 8 bases of the junction left unmatched. Germline V gene data show CDR1 as MNHNS and CDR2 as SASEGT. This CDR3 is CASSGPGTGWNEQFF. For the CDR3, the DNA is TGTGCCAGCAGTGGACCCGGGACAGGGTGGAATGAGCAGTTCTTC.

The rearrangement links TRBV5-1 to TRBJ2-7; D gene uncertain. Germline CDR1 and CDR2: SGHRS and YFSETQ. The CDR3 runs 14 residues. V shed 0 bases and J shed 7 bases, with 14 bases lying between them. CDR3: CASSLGQTYVEQYF. CDR3 coding DNA: TGCGCCAGCAGCTTGGGGCAGACCTACGTTGAGCAGTACTTC. Full variable domain (remainder filled in from reference TRBV5-1 and TRBJ2-7): KAGVTQTPRYLIKTRGQQVTLSCSPISGHRSVSWYQQTPGQGLQFLFEYFSETQRNKGNFPGRFSGRQFSNSRSEMNVSTLELGDSALYLCASSLGQTYVEQYFGPGTRLTVT.

This chain uses TRBV29-1 with TRBJ2-7; maybe TRBD1 (5 bases). The CDR3 runs to 12 residues. The germline gives CDR1 SQVTM, CDR2 ANQGSEA. CDR3 sequence (DNA): TGCAGAGTCTCCCGGCAGGGATACGAGCAGTACTTC. It specifies CRVSRQGYEQYF.

Here the CDR3 DNA reads TGCGCCAGCAGCTTGGCCGAGGGGCGGGAGCAGTACTTC. Protein sequence: CASSLAEGREQYF. The rearrangement links TRBV5-1 to TRBJ2-7, with D tentatively TRBD1 or TRBD2 (5 bases each). Trimming cost V 0 bases and J 7 bases, with 11 bases left between them. The CDR3 sequence is 13 residues long. Looked up from germline, CDR1 is SGHRS and CDR2 is YFSETQ.